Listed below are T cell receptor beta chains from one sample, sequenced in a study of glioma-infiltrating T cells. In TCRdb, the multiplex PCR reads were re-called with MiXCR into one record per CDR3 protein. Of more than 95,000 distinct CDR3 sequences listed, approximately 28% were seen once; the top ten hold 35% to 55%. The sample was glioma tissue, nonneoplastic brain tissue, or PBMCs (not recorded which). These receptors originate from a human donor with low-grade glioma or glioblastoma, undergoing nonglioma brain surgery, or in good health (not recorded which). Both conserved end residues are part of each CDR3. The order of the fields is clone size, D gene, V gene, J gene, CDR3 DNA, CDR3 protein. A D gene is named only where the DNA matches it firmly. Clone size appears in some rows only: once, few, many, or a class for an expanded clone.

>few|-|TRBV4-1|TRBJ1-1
TGCGCCAGCAGCCAAAGTTGGGGGCTAAGGAACACTGAAGCTTTCTTT
CASSQSWGLRNTEAFF
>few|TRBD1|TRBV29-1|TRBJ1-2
TGCAGCGCCCCCGGGACAGACTCCTTTGGCTACACCTTC
CSAPGTDSFGYTF
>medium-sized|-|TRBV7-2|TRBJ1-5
TGTGCCAGCAGCCGCGGTCCGCTTCAGCCCCAGCATTTT
CASSRGPLQPQHF
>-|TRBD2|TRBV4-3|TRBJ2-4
TGCGCCAGCAGCCCTAGACTAGCGGGGGGCCCCAAAAACATTCAGTACTTC
CASSPRLAGGPKNIQYF
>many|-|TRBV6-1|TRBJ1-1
TGTGCCAGCAGTGCCCATACAGTGAACACTGAAGCTTTCTTT
CASSAHTVNTEAFF
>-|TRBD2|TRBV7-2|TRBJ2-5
TGTGCCAGCAGCATCGGCCGGGGGGAAACCCAGTACTTC
CASSIGRGETQYF
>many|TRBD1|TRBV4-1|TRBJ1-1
TGCGCCAGCAGCCAACAGGGGGACACTGAAGCTTTCTTT
CASSQQGDTEAFF
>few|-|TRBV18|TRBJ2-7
TGTGCCAGCCACCAAGGCGGGACCTACGAGCAGTACTTC
CASHQGGTYEQYF
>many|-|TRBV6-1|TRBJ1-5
TGTGCCAGCAGTACCTCCTTGGAGCCCCAGCATTTT
CASSTSLEPQHF
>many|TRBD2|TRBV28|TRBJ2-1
TGTGCCAGGGGGGGGAGGACGGTCTACAATGAGCAGTTCTTC
CARGGRTVYNEQFF
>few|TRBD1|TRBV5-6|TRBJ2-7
TGTGCCAGCAGCCCTCGGACAGGGGACTACGAGCAGTACTTC
CASSPRTGDYEQYF
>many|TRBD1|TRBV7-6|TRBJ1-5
TGTGCCAGCAGCTTAATGTCAGGGGGCCGGGATCAGCCCCAGCATTTT
CASSLMSGGRDQPQHF
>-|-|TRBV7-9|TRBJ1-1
TGTGCCAGCAGCTTAGTTGCTAACACTGAAGCTTTCTTT
CASSLVANTEAFF
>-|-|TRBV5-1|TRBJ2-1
TGCGCCAGCAGCTTATTGGCACTAGGGGAGTACAATGAGCAGTTCTTC
CASSLLALGEYNEQFF
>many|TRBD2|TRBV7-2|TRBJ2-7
TGTGCCAGCAGCATGACTAGCGGAGGCTACGAGCAGTACTTC
CASSMTSGGYEQYF
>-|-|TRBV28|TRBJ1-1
-
CASSFSGLSFYICSYFDRDRGAFF
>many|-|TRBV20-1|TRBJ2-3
TGCAGTGCTAGCGACAACCTCCCTCCGGATACGCAGTATTTT
CSASDNLPPDTQYF
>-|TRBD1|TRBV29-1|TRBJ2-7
TGCAGCGCAAACAGGGGTCGCTCTGGGGACGAGCAGTACTTC
CSANRGRSGDEQYF
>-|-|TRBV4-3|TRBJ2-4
TGCGCCAGCAGCCAAGATCTCGCTATAACGGGGCTCAAAGACATTCAGTACTTC
CASSQDLAITGLKDIQYF
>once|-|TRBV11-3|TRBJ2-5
TGTGCCAGCAGCTTAGGGGACCTTCAAGAGGCCCAGTACTTC
CASSLGDLQEAQYF
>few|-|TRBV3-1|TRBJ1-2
TGTGCCAGCAGCAATTCAGTGAACTATGGCTACACCTTC
CASSNSVNYGYTF
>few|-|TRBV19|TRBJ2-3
TGTGCCAGTAGTATAGATCTAGCGGAGGGGGCCACAGATACGCAGTATTTT
CASSIDLAEGATDTQYF
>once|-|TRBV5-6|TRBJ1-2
TGTGCCAGCAGCTTGTGGACAGCTCCTAACTATGGCTACACCTTC
CASSLWTAPNYGYTF
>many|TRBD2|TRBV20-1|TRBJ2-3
TGCAGTGCAGGTAGCGGGGGGGCTTGGACAGATACGCAGTATTTT
CSAGSGGAWTDTQYF
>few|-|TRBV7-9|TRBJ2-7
TGTGCCAGCAGGCCCCTTGGAGGGTACGAGCAGTACTTC
CASRPLGGYEQYF
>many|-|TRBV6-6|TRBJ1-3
TGTGCCAGCAGTTACTCTGTGGGGAACTCTGGAAACACCATATATTTT
CASSYSVGNSGNTIYF
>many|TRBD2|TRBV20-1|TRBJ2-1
TGCAGTGCTCATAGCGGGGGGAACTACAATGAGCAGTTCTTC
CSAHSGGNYNEQFF
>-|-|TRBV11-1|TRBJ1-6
TGTGCCAGCAGGCGACTTGGAGATCCTAATTCACCCCTCCACTTT
CASRRLGDPNSPLHF
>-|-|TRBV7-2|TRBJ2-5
TGTGCCAGCAGCTTAGTGTTCGACAGCCAAGAGACCCAGTACTTC
CASSLVFDSQETQYF
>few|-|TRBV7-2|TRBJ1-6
TGTGCCAGCAGCTTCCCACAGGGTAATTCACCCCTCCACTTT
CASSFPQGNSPLHF
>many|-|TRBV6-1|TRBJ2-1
TGTGCCAGCAGTGACCCCACTCAGGGGCAATTCTTC
CASSDPTQGQFF
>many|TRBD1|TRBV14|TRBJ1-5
TGTGCCAGCAGCCAGGCGGGGACAGAAAATCAGCCCCAGCATTTT
CASSQAGTENQPQHF
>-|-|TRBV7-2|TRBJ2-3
TGTGCCAGCAGCTTCGCTGGACTAGAGGGGGAAGATACGCAGTATTTT
CASSFAGLEGEDTQYF
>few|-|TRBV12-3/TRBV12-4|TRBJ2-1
TGTGCCAGCAGGTTATGGGGTAATGAGCAGTTCTTC
CASRLWGNEQFF
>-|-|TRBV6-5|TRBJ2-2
-
CASSYREAGYTFGSGTGELFF
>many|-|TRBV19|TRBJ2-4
TGTGCCAGTACAGCGCAGGGAGTAGCCAAAAACATTCAGTACTTC
CASTAQGVAKNIQYF
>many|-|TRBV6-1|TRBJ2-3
TGTGCCAGCAGTTTTCCCCCAGATACGCAGTATTTT
CASSFPPDTQYF
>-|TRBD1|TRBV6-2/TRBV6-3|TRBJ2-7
TGTGCCAGCTCCCCGTGGAGCTCACAGGGGGGCGAGCAGTACTTC
CASSPWSSQGGEQYF
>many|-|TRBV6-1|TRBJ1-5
TGTGCCAGCAGTGAAAGGGCAGCGAATCAGCCCCAGCATTTT
CASSERAANQPQHF
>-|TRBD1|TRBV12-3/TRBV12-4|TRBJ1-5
TGTGCCAGCAGCTCCGGGACAGCCAACGGGCCCCAGCATTTT
CASSSGTANGPQHF
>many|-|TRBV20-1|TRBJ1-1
TGCAGTGCTAGAGCTCCAGGGATGGAGAACACTGAAGCTTTCTTT
CSARAPGMENTEAFF
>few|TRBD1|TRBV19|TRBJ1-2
TGTGCCAGTGCCCGGGACAGAAGATTTGGCTACACCTTC
CASARDRRFGYTF
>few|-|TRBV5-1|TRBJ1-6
TGCGCCAGCAGCTTGGACAGCTTCTCCTATAATTCACCCCTCCACTTT
CASSLDSFSYNSPLHF
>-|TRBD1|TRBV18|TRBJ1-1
TGTGCCAGCTCCCCTGACAGGGAAACTGAAGCTTTCTTT
CASSPDRETEAFF
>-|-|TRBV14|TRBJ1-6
TGTGCCAGCAGCCAAGAAGTCCTGTCGGCACCCCTCCACTTT
CASSQEVLSAPLHF
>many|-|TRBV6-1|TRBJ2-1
TGTGCCAGCAGTAACAGTAATGAGCAGTTCTTC
CASSNSNEQFF
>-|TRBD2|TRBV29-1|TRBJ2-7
TGCAGCGTTCCAGCGGGGGGGCAATACGAGCAGTACTTC
CSVPAGGQYEQYF
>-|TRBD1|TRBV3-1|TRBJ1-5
TGTGCCAGCAGCCAGGGGGGAGGGGGCAGCAATCAGCCCCAGCATTTT
CASSQGGGGSNQPQHF
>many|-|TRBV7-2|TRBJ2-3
TGTGCCAGCAGCTTCGAGACTAGCACAGATACGCAGTATTTT
CASSFETSTDTQYF
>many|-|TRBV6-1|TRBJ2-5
TGTGCCAGCGTGGGGCACACCCAAGAGACCCAGTACTTC
CASVGHTQETQYF
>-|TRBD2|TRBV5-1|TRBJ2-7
TGCGCCAGCAGCCCATTTAGCGGGGACTCCTACGAGCAGTACTTC
CASSPFSGDSYEQYF
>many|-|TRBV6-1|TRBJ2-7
TGTGCCAGTTGTGCAGGGATCTCCTACGAGCAGTACTTC
CASCAGISYEQYF
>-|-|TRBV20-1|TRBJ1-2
TGCAGTGATAGAGGGGCCAAGGCAGGGGATTTCTATGGCTACACCTTC
CSDRGAKAGDFYGYTF
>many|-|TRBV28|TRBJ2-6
TGTGCCAGCAGTCGTCGCCCTGGGGCCAACGTCCTGACTTTC
CASSRRPGANVLTF
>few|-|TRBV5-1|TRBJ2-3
TGCGCCAGCAGCTTGCAAGGAGGGGGCACAGATACGCAGTATTTT
CASSLQGGGTDTQYF
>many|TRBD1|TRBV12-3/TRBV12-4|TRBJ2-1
TGTGCCAGCAGTCATCCGAAGGGACAGGCTTATGAGCAGTTCTTC
CASSHPKGQAYEQFF
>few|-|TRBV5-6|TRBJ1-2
TGTGCCAGCAGGTCGACCAGGAGCAACTATGGCTACACCTTC
CASRSTRSNYGYTF
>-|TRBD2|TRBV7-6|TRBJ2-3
TGTGCCAGCAGCTTGTTAGCGGGGGGGCTAGATACGCAGTATTTT
CASSLLAGGLDTQYF
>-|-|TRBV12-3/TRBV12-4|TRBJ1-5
TGTACCAGCAGTACAACCACAGGGAGGAGTCAGCACCAGCATTTT
CTSSTTTGRSQHQHF
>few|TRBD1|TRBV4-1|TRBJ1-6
TGCGCCAGCAGCCAGCCAGACAGGGGAAGCTCACCCCTCCACTTT
CASSQPDRGSSPLHF